This T cell receptor beta chain was captured in a study of PD-1 blockade in classical Hodgkin lymphoma. Concerning this clone: Its specificity is not known.

No patient escaped relapse after autologous stem cell transplantation, and brentuximab vedotin exposure varied. The method was immunoSEQ multiplex PCR; TCRdb's version includes in-frame clones alone and lacks a portion of them. The top ten clones hold roughly 9.8% of a sample with roughly 150,000 clones, approximately 80% of them seen once. Germline trimming cut 1 base from V and 2 bases from J; bases unmatched to any gene: 11. Per germline, CDR1 SGHRS and CDR2 YFSETQ. The CDR3 is made up of 18 amino acids. Study-wide points: Compared with baseline, CD4+ but not CD8+ TCR diversity had risen significantly by C4D1. Partial responders and progressors had significantly lower baseline TCR diversity.

This TCR was sampled from a human donor with classical Hodgkin lymphoma. Here the sequenced sample was peripheral blood mononuclear cells (PBMCs), taken before the second cycle of nivolumab. The chain is built from TRBV5-1 and TRBJ2-7; 11 bases are shared with TRBD2. The CDR3 region has the DNA TGCGCCAGCAGCTTGAGGAGGGCTAGCGGGGGGACAGCCTACGAGCAGTACTTC. Amino acids: CASSLRRASGGTAYEQYF.